This T cell receptor beta chain was documented in a study of PD-1 blockade in classical Hodgkin lymphoma. Study-wide points: According to reports, newly diagnosed patients had lower baseline TCR diversity than healthy donors, and relapsed/refractory patients had lower baseline TCR diversity still. Complete responders started with a diversity level that resembled newly diagnosed patients at baseline.

The CDR3 sequence is 15 residues long. Germline V gene data show CDR1 as KGHSH and CDR2 as LQKENI. Deletions cut 0 bases from V and 4 bases from J, with 12 bases between. With no exception, relapse followed autologous stem cell transplantation in all patients, and brentuximab vedotin exposure varied. Thawed PBMCs yielded CD4+ T cells through magnetic negative selection. Best responses were complete response, partial response or progressive disease. Sequencing used immunoSEQ multiplex PCR; TCRdb keeps in-frame clones, though not all of them. The sample carries around 13,000 clones, 75% to 90% recorded once. A few counts support this clone. The antigen is not known.

The sample in question was CD4+ T cells from blood, obtained at baseline. The rearrangement links TRBV18 to TRBJ1-1; D unresolved. The receptor was derived from a human donor with classical Hodgkin lymphoma. The CDR3 DNA follows: TGTGCCAGCTCACCACCGGGAGGGATGATCACTGAAGCTTTCTTT. Translation: CASSPPGGMITEAFF.